The 27 T cell receptor beta chains below were found in one sample sequenced in a study of T-cell memory formation after mild COVID-19. MiXCR was run by TCRdb on the 5' RACE reads, yielding one entry per CDR3 protein. The sample lists about half a million distinct CDR3 sequences; 15% to 20% were seen once. The sequenced material came from PBMCs or a T cell subset sorted from them (not recorded which). These receptors were taken from an adult woman who had mild COVID-19 (a few samples of this study predate the infection). Cell type and time point are not known.

The gene calls are TRBV6-1 and TRBJ1-2; D not resolved. Trimming took 0 bases from V and 6 from J, leaving 14 bases between them. CDR3 length: 15 residues. The germline V gene has CDR1 MNHNS and CDR2 SASEGT. This chain's CDR3 is CASSEASSLSDGYTF. The CDR3 nucleotides are TGTGCCAGCAGTGAAGCATCCAGCCTAAGTGATGGCTACACCTTC.

This clonotype has only a few counts. The gene calls are TRBV5-4 and TRBJ1-2, with a possible D match to TRBD1 (6 bases). The length of the CDR3 is 15 residues. Per germline, CDR1 SGHNT and CDR2 YYREEE (reference sequence). Trimming took 0 bases from V and 4 from J, leaving 13 bases between them. The CDR3 DNA sequence: TGTGCCAGCAGCTTGGCCTCCAGGGGTGGCTATGGCTACACCTTC. Its protein product is CASSLASRGGYGYTF. Variable domain in full (rest from reference TRBV5-4 and TRBJ1-2): ETGVTQSPTHLIKTRGQQVTLRCSSQSGHNTVSWYQQALGQGPQFIFQYYREEENGRGNFPPRFSGLQFPNYSSELNVNALELDDSALYLCASSLASRGGYGYTFGSGTRLTVV.

The rearrangement joins TRBV5-1 to TRBJ2-7; possible D gene TRBD1, 5 bases. V lost 0 bases, J lost 0 bases, and 10 bases lay in between. The CDR3 runs 15 residues. Per germline, CDR1 SGHRS and CDR2 YFSETQ. The CDR3, as DNA: TGCGCCAGCAGCTTGGGACAGCTACACTCCTACGAGCAGTACTTC. It is translated as CASSLGQLHSYEQYF. The full variable domain, with the rest looked up from reference TRBV5-1 and TRBJ2-7, is KAGVTQTPRYLIKTRGQQVTLSCSPISGHRSVSWYQQTPGQGLQFLFEYFSETQRNKGNFPGRFSGRQFSNSRSEMNVSTLELGDSALYLCASSLGQLHSYEQYFGPGTRLTVT.

The gene calls are TRBV2 and TRBJ2-7; unclear D gene. The CDR3 sequence is 12 residues long. Germline values: CDR1 SNHLY, CDR2 FYNNEI. V was cut by 5 bases and J by 6 bases, with 11 bases left in between. The CDR3 coding sequence is TGTGCCAGCAGTCCAAGCGTAGGCGAGCAGTACTTC. Translated, it gives CASSPSVGEQYF.

This clonotype was seen a handful of times. This chain connects TRBV4-3 to TRBJ1-1, with D maybe TRBD1 (6 bases). V was trimmed by 0 bases and J by 0 bases, leaving 11 bases between them. This CDR3 region has 16 residues. Germline CDR1 and CDR2: LGHNA and YSLEER. The CDR3 loop is CASSQDGGSLNTEAFF. DNA of the CDR3: TGCGCCAGCAGCCAAGATGGGGGCAGCTTGAACACTGAAGCTTTCTTT.

The table lists this clonotype with a count of one. The V call is TRBV7-6, the J call TRBJ1-3, with 9 bases that match TRBD1. The CDR3 is made up of 15 amino acids. The germline CDR1 and CDR2 sequences are SGHVS and FNYEAQ. Losses at the gene ends were 3 bases for V and 4 bases for J; bases not matched to a gene: 4. The CDR3 nucleotides are TGTGCCAGCAGCTTGGAAGGACAGGGGGGAAACACCATATATTTT. Translated, it gives CASSLEGQGGNTIYF.

In DNA form, the CDR3 reads TGTGCCAGCAGCTCCCAGGGGGCTCTCGAGACCCAGTACTTC. Translation gives CASSSQGALETQYF. The chain uses TRBV7-2 and TRBJ2-5; 8 nucleotides match TRBD1. Per the germline V gene, CDR1 is SGHTA and CDR2 is FQGNSA. The CDR3 has 14 residues. V was clipped by 4 bases and J by 5 bases; unmatched bases: 6.

The chain joins TRBV3-1 to TRBJ1-1; D possibly corresponds to TRBD1 (6 bases). CDR3 length: 16 amino acids. The germline V and J ends were trimmed by 4 bases and 4 bases, with 19 bases remaining between them. Per germline, CDR1 LGHDT and CDR2 YNNKEL (reference sequence). The CDR3 protein is CASSPQGGTRGTEAFF. The CDR3 DNA follows: TGTGCCAGCAGCCCTCAAGGGGGGACAAGGGGCACTGAAGCTTTCTTT.

The V and J genes are TRBV5-6 and TRBJ2-7; possible D gene TRBD1, 6 bases. Germline V gene data show CDR1 as SGHDT and CDR2 as YYEEEE. This CDR3 region has 15 residues. V was shortened by 3 bases and J by 5 bases, with 18 bases between the two germline ends. The CDR3 sequence is CASSSNGAGAHEQYF. CDR3 nucleotides: TGTGCCAGCAGCTCAAATGGGGCAGGGGCTCACGAGCAGTACTTC. Looking up the rest from reference TRBV5-6 and TRBJ2-7 gives the full variable domain: DAGVTQSPTHLIKTRGQQVTLRCSPKSGHDTVSWYQQALGQGPQFIFQYYEEEERQRGNFPDRFSGHQFPNYSSELNVNALLLGDSALYLCASSSNGAGAHEQYFGPGTRLTVT.

This clonotype was counted a few times. V usage is TRBV27 and J usage is TRBJ2-7; D could derive from TRBD1 or TRBD2 (5 bases each). Trimming took 8 bases from V and 2 from J, leaving 19 bases between them. Germline V gene lookup returns CDR1 MNHEY and CDR2 SMNVEV (reference sequence). This CDR3 region has 15 residues. CDR3 sequence: CASSRVGTFPYEQYF. The CDR3 DNA reads as TGTGCCAGCTCGCGTGTAGGGACCTTCCCCTACGAGCAGTACTTC.

This clonotype has more than one count but fewer than ten. The rearrangement links TRBV5-4 to TRBJ1-2; 7 nucleotides match TRBD1. CDR3 length: 14 residues. The V gene end was trimmed by 6 bases and the J gene end by 2 bases; junction bases not matched to a gene: 7. CDR1 and CDR2 from the germline V gene are SGHNT and YYREEE (reference sequence). CDR3: CASTQGQRNYGYTF. In DNA form, the CDR3 reads TGTGCCAGCACCCAGGGACAGAGGAACTATGGCTACACCTTC.

The chain couples TRBV6-4 to TRBJ2-1; D is unresolved. CDR1 and CDR2 (germline): MRHNA, SNTAGT. V was shortened by 4 bases and J by 8 bases, with 15 bases between the two germline ends. This CDR3 is built from 14 residues. The CDR3 loop reads CASSVKDRAYEQFF. The CDR3 nucleotides read TGTGCCAGCAGTGTTAAGGACCGGGCTTATGAGCAGTTCTTC.

The chain joins TRBV6-5 to TRBJ2-7; the D is unclear. The length of the CDR3 is 13 residues. Trimming left V 5 bases short and J 6 bases short, with 14 bases between. CDR1 is MNHEY and CDR2 is SVGAGI in the germline V gene. The DNA of the CDR3 is TGTGCCAGCAGTGCGCCGGGTGGGTTCGAGCAGTACTTC. It translates to CASSAPGGFEQYF.

The V gene is TRBV7-2, the J gene TRBJ2-7; 13 bases are shared with TRBD2. The V gene end was trimmed by 4 bases and the J gene end by 4 bases; junction bases not matched to a gene: 7. This CDR3 has 16 amino acids. Per the germline V gene, CDR1 is SGHTA and CDR2 is FQGNSA. The CDR3 nucleotides read TGTGCCAGCAGCTCCCGGACTAGCGGGAGATCTTACGAGCAGTACTTC. Amino acid sequence: CASSSRTSGRSYEQYF.

V is TRBV7-3 and J is TRBJ2-1; D may be TRBD1 or TRBD2 (6 bases each). Trimming removed 8 bases at V and 12 bases at J, with 17 bases between. Germline assignment: CDR1 SGHTA and CDR2 FQGTGA. This CDR3 is built from 12 residues. The DNA for the CDR3 is TGTGCCAGCGGGACCGGCAAGGGGGGGCAGTTCTTC. It translates to CASGTGKGGQFF.

This clonotype has only a few counts. V gene TRBV6-1 combines with J gene TRBJ2-7, with 9 bases fitting TRBD2. Germline CDR1 MNHNS, CDR2 SASEGT. This CDR3 comprises 13 residues. V dropped 7 bases and J dropped 7; count of bases not matched to a gene: 8. The CDR3 region is CASKVAGVREQYF. As DNA, the CDR3 is TGTGCCAGCAAAGTAGCGGGAGTTAGGGAGCAGTACTTC.

This chain uses TRBV23-1 with TRBJ2-1; TRBD1 matches at 9 bases. TRBV23-1 is identified as an open reading frame with a role that is uncertain. CDR3 size: 15 residues. The trim removed 3 bases at V and 8 bases at J, leaving 8 bases unmatched. CDR3: CASSHRYRGRYEQFF. In nucleotides, the CDR3 is TGCGCCAGCAGTCATAGGTACAGGGGGCGATATGAGCAGTTCTTC.

This clonotype occurred a few times. This sequence joins TRBV20-1 and TRBJ2-1; 14 bases agree with TRBD2. Per germline, CDR1 DFQATT and CDR2 SNEGSKA (reference sequence). With V trimmed by 3 bases and J by 7 bases, 8 bases remained unmatched. CDR3 length: 16 amino acids. The CDR3: CSARTGTSGRGNEQFF. CDR3 DNA sequence: TGCAGTGCTAGGACCGGGACTAGCGGGAGAGGGAATGAGCAGTTCTTC.

This clonotype was detected a few times. The chain recombines TRBV5-1 with TRBJ1-2; maybe TRBD1 (5 bases). CDR3 length: 12 amino acids. In germline, CDR1 is SGHRS, CDR2 YFSETQ. Trimming removed 1 base from V and 8 bases from J, with 9 bases in between. CDR3 nucleotides: TGCGCCAGCAGCTTGAATAGGGACGGCTACACCTTC. Protein: CASSLNRDGYTF.

This clonotype was seen a handful of times. V and J are TRBV5-5 and TRBJ2-1; no firm D call. The V and J ends lost 5 bases and 0 bases respectively, with 18 bases between them. CDR3 length: 17 residues. Looked up from germline, CDR1 is SGHKS and CDR2 is YYEKEE (reference sequence). Here the CDR3 reads CASRGRNPASSYNEQFF. CDR3 DNA sequence: TGTGCCAGCAGGGGTCGTAACCCGGCGAGCTCCTACAATGAGCAGTTCTTC.

This clonotype was seen a handful of times. The chain recombines TRBV6-5 with TRBJ1-1, with D possibly TRBD1 on 5 matching bases. Trimming pared 6 bases from V and 5 bases from J, leaving 16 bases between. This CDR3 has 14 amino acids. From germline, CDR1 is MNHEY and CDR2 SVGAGI. The CDR3 spells CASREPVRGTEAFF. For the CDR3, the DNA is TGTGCCAGCAGAGAACCGGTACGGGGGACTGAAGCTTTCTTT.

This CDR3 reads CASSVRGTGGYEQYF. The CDR3 region has the DNA TGTGCCAGCAGCGTACGCGGGACAGGGGGGTACGAGCAGTACTTC. V and J are TRBV9 and TRBJ2-7, with 11 bases lining up with TRBD1. This CDR3 is 15 amino acids long. V lost 1 base to trimming and J lost 4 bases; unmatched junction nucleotides: 4. Germline V gives CDR1 SGDLS, CDR2 YYNGEE.

The chain uses TRBV7-2 and TRBJ2-7; TRBD1 aligns across 7 bases. The CDR3 sequence is 16 residues long. CDR1 SGHTA and CDR2 FQGNSA come from the germline V gene. V lost 5 bases to trimming and J lost 2 bases; unmatched junction nucleotides: 12. The CDR3 here is CASSPTRDSRTYEQYF. CDR3 nucleotides: TGTGCCAGCAGCCCCACTCGGGACAGCCGAACCTACGAGCAGTACTTC.

This chain links TRBV9 with TRBJ2-7; 9 nucleotides match TRBD1. This CDR3 is 15 amino acids long. The J segment lost 1 base and the V segment lost 0 bases, leaving 2 bases of the junction unmatched. Germline V gene sequence: CDR1 SGDLS, CDR2 YYNGEE. CDR3 sequence reads: CASSVGGTGSYEQYF. The CDR3 DNA is TGTGCCAGCAGCGTAGGTGGGACAGGGTCCTACGAGCAGTACTTC.

This clonotype was recorded a few times. The chain uses TRBV14 and TRBJ2-1; D is unresolved. This CDR3 is 12 amino acids long. Germline CDR1 and CDR2: SGHDN and FVKESK. Trimming pared 0 bases from V and 9 bases from J, leaving 6 bases between. The CDR3 nucleotides read TGTGCCAGCAGCCAAGATGCCGGTGAGCAGTTCTTC. This codes for CASSQDAGEQFF. The complete variable domain, with remaining parts taken from reference TRBV14 and TRBJ2-1, reads EAGVTQFPSHSVIEKGQTVTLRCDPISGHDNLYWYRRVMGKEIKFLLHFVKESKQDESGMPNNRFLAERTGGTYSTLKVQPAELEDSGVYFCASSQDAGEQFFGPGTRLTVL.

This sequence joins TRBV5-5 and TRBJ2-7; unclear D gene. Trimming took 1 base from V and 0 from J, leaving 8 bases between them. CDR3 size: 14 residues. Germline values: CDR1 SGHKS, CDR2 YYEKEE (reference sequence). Here the CDR3 DNA reads TGTGCCAGCAGCTTGACAGCACCCTCCTACGAGCAGTACTTC. Protein product: CASSLTAPSYEQYF. Supplemented by reference TRBV5-5 and TRBJ2-7, the full variable domain reads DAGVTQSPTHLIKTRGQQVTLRCSPISGHKSVSWYQQVLGQGPQFIFQYYEKEERGRGNFPDRFSARQFPNYSSELNVNALLLGDSALYLCASSLTAPSYEQYFGPGTRLTVT.

The chain couples TRBV2 to TRBJ2-1; 15 bases map to TRBD2. J gave up 6 bases and V 3 bases, and 0 bases lay outside the gene matches. Germline CDR1 reads SNHLY; CDR2 reads FYNNEI. CDR3 length: 15 residues. Written as DNA, the CDR3 is TGTGCCAGCAGTGAGGGACTAGCGGGAGGCAATGAGCAGTTCTTC. It translates to CASSEGLAGGNEQFF.